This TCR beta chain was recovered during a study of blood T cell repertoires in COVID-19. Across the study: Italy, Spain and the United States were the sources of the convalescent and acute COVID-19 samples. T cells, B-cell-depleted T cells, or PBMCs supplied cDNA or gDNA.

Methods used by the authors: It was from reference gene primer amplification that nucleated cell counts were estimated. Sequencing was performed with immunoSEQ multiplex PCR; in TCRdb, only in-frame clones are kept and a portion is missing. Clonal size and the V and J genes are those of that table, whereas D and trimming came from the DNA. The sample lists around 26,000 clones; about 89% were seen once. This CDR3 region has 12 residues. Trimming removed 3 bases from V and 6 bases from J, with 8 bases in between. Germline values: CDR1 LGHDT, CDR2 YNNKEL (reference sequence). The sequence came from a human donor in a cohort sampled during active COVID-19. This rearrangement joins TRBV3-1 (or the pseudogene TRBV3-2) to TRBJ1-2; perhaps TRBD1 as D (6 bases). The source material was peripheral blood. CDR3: CASSHTGHGYTF. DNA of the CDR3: TGTGCCAGCAGCCATACAGGGCATGGCTACACCTTC.